These 20 T cell receptor beta chains were sequenced from one sample in a study of T cells after yellow fever vaccination. Each CDR3 protein gets one entry after TCRdb re-called the 5' RACE reads with MiXCR. The repertoire holds hundreds of thousands of distinct CDR3 sequences, with about 12% as singletons. The specimen comprised PBMCs, sampled on the day of the yellow fever booster vaccination. These receptors were collected from a young man who received the YFV17D yellow fever vaccine.

The chain joins TRBV6-1 to TRBJ2-5; 7 nucleotides agree with TRBD1. The CDR3 has 15 amino acids. V was pared by 6 bases and J by 2 bases, with 9 bases of the junction left unmatched. CDR1 and CDR2 (germline): MNHNS, SASEGT. In nucleotides, the CDR3 is TGTGCCAGCAGCACTCCTTCGGGACAGCAAGAGACCCAGTACTTC. This sequence encodes CASSTPSGQQETQYF.

This clonotype was observed a handful of times. This sequence joins TRBV3-1 and TRBJ2-5; D possibly corresponds to TRBD2 (5 bases). The germline V and J ends were trimmed by 1 base and 4 bases, with 13 bases remaining between them. The CDR3 has 15 amino acids. Looked up from germline, CDR1 is LGHDT and CDR2 is YNNKEL (reference sequence). CDR3 loop: CASSQGGQIRETQYF. Here the CDR3 DNA reads TGTGCCAGCAGCCAAGGAGGGCAGATACGAGAGACCCAGTACTTC.

A few counts support this clonotype. In DNA, the CDR3 is TGTGCCAGCAGTCCAGCCCTTAAAACAGGGGGAGGTAATGAAAAACTGTTTTTT. Translated, it gives CASSPALKTGGGNEKLFF. The J gene is TRBJ1-4, the V gene TRBV12-3 or TRBV12-4, with 8 positions matching TRBD1. The CDR3 loop spans 18 amino acids. Trimming cost V 5 bases and J 4 bases; bases outside gene matches: 15.

This chain connects TRBV19 to TRBJ2-2; 9 bases agree with TRBD2. The CDR3 extends over 16 amino acids. Germline values: CDR1 LNHDA, CDR2 SQIVND (reference sequence). J lost 6 bases, V lost 3 bases, and 8 bases had no gene match. CDR3 sequence: CASSISLAGRAGELFF. The CDR3 nucleotides are TGTGCCAGTAGTATCTCTCTAGCGGGACGGGCCGGGGAGCTGTTTTTT. The entire variable domain, with the rest obtained from reference TRBV19 and TRBJ2-2, is as follows: DGGITQSPKYLFRKEGQNVTLSCEQNLNHDAMYWYRQDPGQGLRLIYYSQIVNDFQKGDIAEGYSVSREKKESFPLTVTSAQKNPTAFYLCASSISLAGRAGELFFGEGSRLTVL.

This clonotype occurred many times. The chain employs TRBV3-1 and TRBJ1-1; D unresolved. The CDR3 loop spans 13 amino acids. The V gene lost 1 base and the J gene lost 1 base, with 4 bases spanning the gap. Germline values: CDR1 LGHDT, CDR2 YNNKEL (reference sequence). The CDR3 region is CASSQVRNTEAFF. The CDR3 region has the DNA TGTGCCAGCAGCCAAGTGCGGAACACTGAAGCTTTCTTT.

V is TRBV2 and J is TRBJ1-6, with D hard to call. The CDR3 consists of 17 residues. The germline CDR1 and CDR2 sequences are SNHLY and FYNNEI. Trimming took 2 bases from V and 3 from J, leaving 14 bases between them. The CDR3 is CASSERGENLYNSPLHF. The CDR3, as DNA: TGTGCCAGCAGTGAAAGAGGAGAGAACCTCTATAATTCACCCCTCCACTTT.

The chain carries TRBV28 and TRBJ1-4, with 10 bases identical to TRBD1. Germline loops: CDR1 MDHEN, CDR2 SYDVKM. The trim removed 5 bases at V and 7 bases at J, leaving 7 bases unmatched. The CDR3 extends over 15 amino acids. CDR3 loop: CASSLGTGAGEKLFF. CDR3 in DNA: TGTGCCAGCAGTCTCGGGACAGGGGCAGGTGAAAAACTGTTTTTT.

This clonotype was counted many times. The chain couples TRBV15 to TRBJ2-3; 8 bases agree with TRBD2. CDR1 is LNHNV and CDR2 is YYDKDF in the germline V gene (reference sequence). The ends lost 2 bases at V and 3 bases at J; junction bases unmatched: 7. This CDR3 region has 16 residues. CDR3 amino acids: CATSRPGLVTTDTQYF. DNA of the CDR3: TGTGCCACCAGCAGACCGGGACTAGTGACGACAGATACGCAGTATTTT.

This clonotype showed up just a few times. V and J are TRBV18 and TRBJ2-1, with 10 nucleotides matching TRBD2. Germline V gives CDR1 KGHSH, CDR2 LQKENI. The V segment lost 5 bases and the J segment 11 bases; nucleotides outside the gene matches: 9. This CDR3 has 14 amino acids. CDR3 in DNA: TGTGCCAGCTCATCCGGGACTAGCGAGACGAAGCAGTTCTTC. Amino acid sequence: CASSSGTSETKQFF. The full variable domain, its missing parts supplied by reference TRBV18 and TRBJ2-1, is NAGVMQNPRHLVRRRGQEARLRCSPMKGHSHVYWYRQLPEEGLKFMVYLQKENIIDESGMPKERFSAEFPKEGPSILRIQQVVRGDSAAYFCASSSGTSETKQFFGPGTRLTVL.

Only a few counts were recorded for this clonotype. Written as DNA, the CDR3 is TGTGCCAGCAGCGGACAGGGTGGCGAGCAGTTCTTC. This encodes CASSGQGGEQFF. V usage is TRBV11-2 and J usage is TRBJ2-1; 8 bases match TRBD1. With 5 bases clipped from V and 10 bases from J, the junction kept 4 bases outside the gene matches. The CDR3 sequence is 12 residues long. Looked up from germline, CDR1 is SGHAT and CDR2 is FQNNGV.

Only a few counts were recorded for this clonotype. The chain couples TRBV20-1 to TRBJ2-3; 8 positions match TRBD2. CDR1 is DFQATT, CDR2 SNEGSKA, per germline (reference sequence). V was clipped by 4 bases and J by 0 bases; unmatched bases: 9. The CDR3 contains 16 residues. The CDR3 reads CSATGSGEDSTDTQYF. CDR3 nucleotide sequence: TGCAGTGCTACGGGTAGCGGGGAAGATAGCACAGATACGCAGTATTTT.

The J gene is TRBJ1-4, the V gene TRBV20-1; 7 positions match TRBD1. This CDR3 is 14 amino acids long. The ends lost 6 bases at V and 11 bases at J; junction bases unmatched: 15. Germline CDR1 reads DFQATT; CDR2 reads SNEGSKA (reference sequence). CDR3 protein: CSARAQGVVGKLFF. In DNA form, the CDR3 reads TGCAGTGCCCGGGCGCAGGGGGTTGTCGGGAAACTGTTTTTT.

This clonotype was found many times. V gene TRBV6-1 combines with J gene TRBJ1-5; 7 bases match TRBD1. CDR1 MNHNS and CDR2 SASEGT come from the germline V gene. The V segment lost 6 bases and the J segment 4 bases; nucleotides outside the gene matches: 6. The CDR3 consists of 14 residues. CDR3 loop: CASSRQGFNQPQHF. The CDR3 DNA sequence: TGTGCCAGCAGCCGACAGGGCTTTAATCAGCCCCAGCATTTT.

This clonotype was seen more than once but under ten times. V and J are TRBV5-5 and TRBJ2-7; 10 bases fit TRBD1. CDR1 SGHKS and CDR2 YYEKEE come from the germline V gene (reference sequence). Unmatched junction bases numbered 4, after V lost 4 bases and J lost 3 bases. The CDR3 is made up of 14 amino acids. DNA for the CDR3: TGTGCCAGCAGCCGGGGACAGGGGATCTACGAGCAGTACTTC. It codes for CASSRGQGIYEQYF.

V is TRBV4-2 and J is TRBJ2-7; D gene unclear. This CDR3 is built from 14 residues. Per germline, CDR1 LGHNA and CDR2 YNFKEQ. Trimming stripped 4 bases from V and 0 bases from J, with 10 bases between. CDR3 region: CASSPKGISYEQYF. DNA of the CDR3: TGTGCCAGCAGCCCCAAAGGGATCTCCTACGAGCAGTACTTC.

J is TRBJ2-1 and V is TRBV20-1; D is perhaps TRBD1 or TRBD2 (5 bases each). The V end was cut by 6 bases, the J end by 8 bases, with 20 bases between. CDR3 length equals 14 residues. The germline CDR1 and CDR2 sequences are DFQATT and SNEGSKA (reference sequence). CDR3 sequence reads: CSATAPPRGDEQFF. CDR3 DNA: TGCAGTGCAACAGCCCCCCCGAGGGGCGATGAGCAGTTCTTC.

This clonotype has more than one count but fewer than ten. The chain recombines TRBV5-1 with TRBJ2-7; D is ambiguous. From germline, CDR1 is SGHRS and CDR2 YFSETQ. The V gene lost 4 bases and the J gene lost 3 bases, with 11 bases spanning the gap. CDR3 length: 13 amino acids. CDR3 protein: CASSATNLYEQYF. DNA for the CDR3: TGCGCCAGCAGCGCTACGAACCTCTACGAGCAGTACTTC.

The chain recombines TRBV20-1 with TRBJ2-5, with a possible D match to TRBD2 (5 bases). Trimming stripped 6 bases from V and 1 base from J, with 12 bases between. The CDR3 contains 13 residues. CDR1 and CDR2 from the germline V gene are DFQATT and SNEGSKA (reference sequence). CDR3 protein: CSAQSGVQETQYF. The CDR3 region has the DNA TGCAGTGCGCAATCCGGGGTCCAAGAGACCCAGTACTTC.

The V gene is TRBV4-3, the J gene TRBJ2-2, with 7 bases matching TRBD2. Germline V gene data show CDR1 as LGHNA and CDR2 as YSLEER. V lost 4 bases, J lost 3 bases, and 14 bases stayed unmatched. The CDR3 covers 18 residues. The CDR3 sequence: CASSPRFGASGHTGELFF. Here the CDR3 DNA reads TGCGCCAGCAGCCCCCGCTTCGGGGCTAGCGGTCACACCGGGGAGCTGTTTTTT.

This chain links TRBV2 with TRBJ2-3; no definite D call. CDR1 SNHLY and CDR2 FYNNEI come from the germline V gene. The V and J ends lost 7 bases and 3 bases respectively, with 14 bases between them. CDR3 length: 14 amino acids. This CDR3 is CASNVAPGTDTQYF. CDR3 nucleotides: TGTGCCAGCAACGTAGCACCCGGGACAGATACGCAGTATTTT.